The source of this TCR beta chain is a study of blood T cell repertoires in COVID-19. Study-wide context: Collection of acute and convalescent COVID-19 samples took place in the United States, Italy and Spain. T cells, B-cell-depleted T cells, or PBMCs provided the cDNA or gDNA that served as material.

Clones were read by immunoSEQ multiplex PCR, and TCRdb kept only the in-frame ones, dropping some. The sample shows 200,000 to 250,000 clones, approximately 80% of them seen only once. CDR1 and CDR2 from the germline V gene are MNHNS and SASEGT. The CDR3 runs 14 residues. Trimming pared 2 bases from V and 1 base from J, leaving 9 bases between. The sample taken for sequencing was peripheral blood. The TCR sequence derives from a woman aged 50 to 60 with acute or convalescent COVID-19. The chain carries TRBV6-1 and TRBJ2-7; no definite D call. The CDR3 DNA is TGTGCCAGCAGTGAACTTCAGGTATCCTACGAGCAGTACTTC. Translation: CASSELQVSYEQYF.